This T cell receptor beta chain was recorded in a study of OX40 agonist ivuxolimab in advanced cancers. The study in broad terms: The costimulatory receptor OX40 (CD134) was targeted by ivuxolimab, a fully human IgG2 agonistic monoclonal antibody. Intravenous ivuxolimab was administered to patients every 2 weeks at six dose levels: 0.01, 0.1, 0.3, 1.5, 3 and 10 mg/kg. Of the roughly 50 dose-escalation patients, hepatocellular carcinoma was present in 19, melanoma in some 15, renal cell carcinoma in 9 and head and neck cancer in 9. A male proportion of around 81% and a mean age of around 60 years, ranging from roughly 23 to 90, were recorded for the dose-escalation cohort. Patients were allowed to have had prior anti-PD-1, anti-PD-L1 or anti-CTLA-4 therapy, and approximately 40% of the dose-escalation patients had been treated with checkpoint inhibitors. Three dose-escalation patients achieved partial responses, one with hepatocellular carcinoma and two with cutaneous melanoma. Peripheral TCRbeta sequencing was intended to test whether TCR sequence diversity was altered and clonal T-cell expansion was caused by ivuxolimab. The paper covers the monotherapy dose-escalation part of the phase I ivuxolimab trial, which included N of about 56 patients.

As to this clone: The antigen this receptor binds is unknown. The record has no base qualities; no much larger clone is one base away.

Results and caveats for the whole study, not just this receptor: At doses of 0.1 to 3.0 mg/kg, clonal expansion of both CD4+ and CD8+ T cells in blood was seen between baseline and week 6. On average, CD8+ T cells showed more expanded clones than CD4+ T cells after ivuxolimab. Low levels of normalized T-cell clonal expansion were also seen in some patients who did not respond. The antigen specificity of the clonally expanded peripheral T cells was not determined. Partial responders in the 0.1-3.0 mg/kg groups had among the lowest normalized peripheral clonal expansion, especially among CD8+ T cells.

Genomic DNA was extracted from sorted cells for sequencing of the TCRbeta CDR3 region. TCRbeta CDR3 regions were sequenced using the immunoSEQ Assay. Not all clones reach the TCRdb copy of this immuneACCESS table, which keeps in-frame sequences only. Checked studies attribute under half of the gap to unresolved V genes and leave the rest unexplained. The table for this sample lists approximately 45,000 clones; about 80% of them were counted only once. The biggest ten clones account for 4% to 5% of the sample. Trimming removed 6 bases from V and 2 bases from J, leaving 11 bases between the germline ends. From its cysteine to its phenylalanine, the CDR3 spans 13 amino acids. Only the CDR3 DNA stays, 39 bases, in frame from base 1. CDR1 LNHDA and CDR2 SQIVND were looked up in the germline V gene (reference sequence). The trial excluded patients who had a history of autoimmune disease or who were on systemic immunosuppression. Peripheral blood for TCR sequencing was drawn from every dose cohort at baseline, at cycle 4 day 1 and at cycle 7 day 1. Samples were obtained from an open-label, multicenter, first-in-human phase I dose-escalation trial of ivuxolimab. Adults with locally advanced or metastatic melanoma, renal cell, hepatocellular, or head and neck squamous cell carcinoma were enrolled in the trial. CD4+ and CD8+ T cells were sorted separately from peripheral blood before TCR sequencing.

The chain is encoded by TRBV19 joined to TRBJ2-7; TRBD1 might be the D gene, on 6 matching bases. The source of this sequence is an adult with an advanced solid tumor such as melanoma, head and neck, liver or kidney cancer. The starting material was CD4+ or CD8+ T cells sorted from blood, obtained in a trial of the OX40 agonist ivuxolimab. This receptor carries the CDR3 CASSPGQTYEQYF. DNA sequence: TGTGCCAGTAGCCCTGGACAGACCTACGAGCAGTACTTC. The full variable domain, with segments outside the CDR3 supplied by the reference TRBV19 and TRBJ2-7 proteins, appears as DGGITQSPKYLFRKEGQNVTLSCEQNLNHDAMYWYRQDPGQGLRLIYYSQIVNDFQKGDIAEGYSVSREKKESFPLTVTSAQKNPTAFYLCASSPGQTYEQYFGPGTRLTVT.